Shown below are 8 T cell receptor beta chains from a single sample sequenced in a study of control samples from healthy donors and cancer patients. Only in-frame clones appear in the TCRdb table, and some are missing; sequencing was by immunoSEQ multiplex PCR. The repertoire holds about 140,000 clones, roughly 94% seen once, with about an eighth in the top ten. Input material: blood. All receptors come from a man between 40 and 49 years old in good health.

This chain connects TRBV5-1 to TRBJ2-5; the D gene is possibly TRBD1 (5 bases). Trimming removed 9 bases from V and 5 bases from J, with 17 bases in between. Germline V CDR1 and CDR2: SGHRS, YFSETQ. CDR3 length equals 13 residues. The CDR3 is CATRQGVGETQYF. The CDR3 DNA reads TGCGCCACCCGCCAGGGTGTGGGGGAGACCCAGTACTTC.

V usage is TRBV18 and J usage is TRBJ2-7; D possibly uses TRBD1 or TRBD2 (5 bases each). This CDR3 is 12 amino acids long. Germline V gene lookup returns CDR1 KGHSH and CDR2 LQKENI. Trimming stripped 4 bases from V and 3 bases from J, with 7 bases between. CDR3 nucleotides: TGTGCCAGCTCACGGGACGACTACGAGCAGTACTTC. It specifies CASSRDDYEQYF.

The chain is built from TRBV29-1 and TRBJ1-1, with 7 bases identical to TRBD1. The germline V gene encodes CDR1 SQVTM and CDR2 ANQGSEA. The CDR3 is made up of 12 amino acids. Trimming at V came to 7 bases and at J to 4 bases, leaving 6 bases not matched to a gene. The CDR3 reads CSGGQLSTEAFF. In DNA, the CDR3 is TGCAGCGGGGGACAGTTGAGCACTGAAGCTTTCTTT.

The chain is built from TRBV11-2 and TRBJ2-7; D perhaps matches TRBD1 (6 bases). This CDR3 is 17 amino acids long. Trimming left V 3 bases short and J 3 bases short, with 21 bases between. Germline assignment: CDR1 SGHAT and CDR2 FQNNGV. This CDR3 is CASSFRPHRDLFYEQYF. The CDR3, as DNA: TGTGCCAGCAGCTTTCGACCGCACAGGGACCTCTTCTACGAGCAGTACTTC.

The V and J genes are TRBV5-1 and TRBJ1-2, with a possible D match to TRBD1 (6 bases). The CDR3 loop spans 13 amino acids. Trimming removed 0 bases from V and 4 bases from J, with 7 bases in between. The germline CDR1 and CDR2 sequences are SGHRS and YFSETQ. The DNA for the CDR3 is TGCGCCAGCAGCTTGGCACAGGGCTATGGCTACACCTTC. Its protein product is CASSLAQGYGYTF.

The chain carries TRBV7-8 and TRBJ1-6; no clear D gene. CDR3 length equals 15 residues. Germline CDR1 SGHVS, CDR2 FQNEAQ. With 1 base removed from V and 7 bases from J, the gap between germline ends came to 11 bases. The CDR3 spells CASSLVRVGNSPLHF. The CDR3 DNA is TGTGCCAGCAGCTTAGTAAGGGTGGGGAATTCACCCCTCCACTTT. Full variable domain (rest looked up from reference TRBV7-8 and TRBJ1-6): GAGVSQSPRYKVAKRGQDVALRCDPISGHVSLFWYQQALGQGPEFLTYFQNEAQLDKSGLPSDRFFAERPEGSVSTLKIQRTQQEDSAVYLCASSLVRVGNSPLHFGNGTRLTVT.

The chain combines TRBV24-1 with TRBJ2-1; D might be TRBD1 (6 bases). V dropped 3 bases and J dropped 9 bases, with 14 bases sitting between them. Germline V CDR1 and CDR2: KGHDR, SFDVKD. The CDR3 runs 14 residues. The CDR3 nucleotides read TGTGCCACCAGTGATCGACAGGTGGGGATTGAGCAGTTCTTC. This translates into CATSDRQVGIEQFF.

This chain joins TRBV7-9 and TRBJ1-1; no reliable D call. Trimming left V 5 bases short and J 1 base short, with 8 bases between. The germline V gene encodes CDR1 SEHNR and CDR2 FQNEAQ (reference sequence). CDR3 size: 13 residues. The CDR3, as DNA: TGTGCCAGCAGCCCCCAGCAGAACACTGAAGCTTTCTTT. Amino acid sequence: CASSPQQNTEAFF.